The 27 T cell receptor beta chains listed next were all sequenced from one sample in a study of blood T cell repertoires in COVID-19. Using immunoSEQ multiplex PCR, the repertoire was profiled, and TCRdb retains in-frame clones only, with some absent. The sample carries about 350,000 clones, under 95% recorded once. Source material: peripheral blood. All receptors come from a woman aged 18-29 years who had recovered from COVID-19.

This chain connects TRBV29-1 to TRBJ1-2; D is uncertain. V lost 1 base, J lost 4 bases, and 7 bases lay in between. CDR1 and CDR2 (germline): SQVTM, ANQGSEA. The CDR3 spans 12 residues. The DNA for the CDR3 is TGCAGCGTTGAAGGGCACAGCTATGGCTACACCTTC. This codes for CSVEGHSYGYTF.

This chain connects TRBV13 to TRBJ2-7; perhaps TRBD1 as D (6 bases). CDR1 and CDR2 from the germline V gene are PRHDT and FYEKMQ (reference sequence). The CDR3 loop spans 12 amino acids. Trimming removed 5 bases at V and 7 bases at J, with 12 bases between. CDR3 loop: CASSEAGEEQYV. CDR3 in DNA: TGTGCCAGCAGCGAGGCAGGGGAAGAGCAGTACGTC.

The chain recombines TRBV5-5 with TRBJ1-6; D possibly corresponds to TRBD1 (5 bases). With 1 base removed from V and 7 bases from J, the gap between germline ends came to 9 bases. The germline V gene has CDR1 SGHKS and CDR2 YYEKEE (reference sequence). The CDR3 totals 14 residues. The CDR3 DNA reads TGTGCCAGCAGCTTGCGGGGGGAAAATTCACCCCTCCACTTT. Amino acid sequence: CASSLRGENSPLHF.

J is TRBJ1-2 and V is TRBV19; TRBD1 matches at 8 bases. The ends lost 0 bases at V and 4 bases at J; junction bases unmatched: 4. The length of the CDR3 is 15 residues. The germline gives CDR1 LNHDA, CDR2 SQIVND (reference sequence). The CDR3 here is CASSIDPGTGYGYTF. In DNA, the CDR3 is TGTGCCAGTAGTATAGATCCCGGGACAGGCTATGGCTACACCTTC.

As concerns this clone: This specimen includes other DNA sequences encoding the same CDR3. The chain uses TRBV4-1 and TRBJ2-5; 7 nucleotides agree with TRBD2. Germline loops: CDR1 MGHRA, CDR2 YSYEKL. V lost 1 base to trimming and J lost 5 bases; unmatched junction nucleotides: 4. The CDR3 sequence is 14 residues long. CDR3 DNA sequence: TGCGCCAGCAGCCAAGGACTAGCATCGGAGACCCAGTACTTC. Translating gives CASSQGLASETQYF.

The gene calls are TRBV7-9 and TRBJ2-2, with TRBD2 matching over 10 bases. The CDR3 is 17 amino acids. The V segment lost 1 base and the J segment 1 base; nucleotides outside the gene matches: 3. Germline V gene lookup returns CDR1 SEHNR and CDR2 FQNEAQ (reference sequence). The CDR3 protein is CASSLVTSGVNTGELFF. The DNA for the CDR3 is TGTGCCAGCAGCTTAGTAACTAGCGGGGTGAACACCGGGGAGCTGTTTTTT.

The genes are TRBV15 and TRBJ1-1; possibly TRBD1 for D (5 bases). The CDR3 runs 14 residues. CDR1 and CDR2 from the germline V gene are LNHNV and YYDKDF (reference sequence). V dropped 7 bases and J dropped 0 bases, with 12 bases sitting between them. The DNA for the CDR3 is TGTGCCACCACCCGAGGACACCTGAACACTGAAGCTTTCTTT. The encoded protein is CATTRGHLNTEAFF.

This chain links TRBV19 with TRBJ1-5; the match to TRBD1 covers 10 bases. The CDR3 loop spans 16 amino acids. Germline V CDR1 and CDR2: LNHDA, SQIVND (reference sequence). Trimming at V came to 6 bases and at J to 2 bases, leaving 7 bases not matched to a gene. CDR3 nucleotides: TGTGCCAGTAGGGGACGTGGGACAGGGGGCAATCAGCCCCAGCATTTT. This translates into CASRGRGTGGNQPQHF.

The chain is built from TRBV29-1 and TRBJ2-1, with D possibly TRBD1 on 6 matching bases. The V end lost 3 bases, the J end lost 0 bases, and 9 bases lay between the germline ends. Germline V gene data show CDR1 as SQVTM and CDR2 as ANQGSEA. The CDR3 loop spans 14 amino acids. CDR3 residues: CSVDPGDSYNEQFF. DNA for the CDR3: TGCAGCGTTGACCCAGGGGACTCCTACAATGAGCAGTTCTTC.

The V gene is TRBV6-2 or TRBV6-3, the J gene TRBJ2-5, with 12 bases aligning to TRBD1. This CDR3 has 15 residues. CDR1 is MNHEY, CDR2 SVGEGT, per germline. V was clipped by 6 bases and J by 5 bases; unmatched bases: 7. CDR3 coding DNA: TGTGCCAGCAGCCCGGGACAGGGGGCTGTGGAGACCCAGTACTTC. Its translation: CASSPGQGAVETQYF.

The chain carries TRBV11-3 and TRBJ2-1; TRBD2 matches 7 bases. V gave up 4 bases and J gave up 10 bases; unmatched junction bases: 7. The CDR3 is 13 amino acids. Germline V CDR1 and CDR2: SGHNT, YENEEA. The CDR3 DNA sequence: TGTGCCAGCAGCTCCCGGACTAGGGAGGAGCAGTTCTTC. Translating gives CASSSRTREEQFF.

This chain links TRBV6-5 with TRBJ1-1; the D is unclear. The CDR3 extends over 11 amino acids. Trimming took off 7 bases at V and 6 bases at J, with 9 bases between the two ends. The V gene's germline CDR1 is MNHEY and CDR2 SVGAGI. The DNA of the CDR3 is TGTGCCAGCACTAACTTGGCTGAAGCTTTCTTT. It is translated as CASTNLAEAFF.

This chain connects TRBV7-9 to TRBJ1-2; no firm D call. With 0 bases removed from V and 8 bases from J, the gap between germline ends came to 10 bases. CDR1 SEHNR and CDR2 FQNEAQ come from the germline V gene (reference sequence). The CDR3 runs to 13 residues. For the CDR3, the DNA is TGTGCCAGCAGCTTAGCACACCCCAAGGGCTACACCTTC. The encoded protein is CASSLAHPKGYTF.

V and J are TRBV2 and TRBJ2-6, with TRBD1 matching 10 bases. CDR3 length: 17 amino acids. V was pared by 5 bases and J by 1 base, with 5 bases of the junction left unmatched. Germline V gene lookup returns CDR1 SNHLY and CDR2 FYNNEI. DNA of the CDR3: TGTGCCAGCAGTAACCGGGACAGGGGTTCTGGGGCCAACGTCCTGACTTTC. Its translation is CASSNRDRGSGANVLTF.

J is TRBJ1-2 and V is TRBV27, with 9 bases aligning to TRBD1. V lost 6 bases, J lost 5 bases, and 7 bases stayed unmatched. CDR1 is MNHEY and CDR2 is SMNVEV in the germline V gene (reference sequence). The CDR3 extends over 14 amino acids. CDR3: CASRGGQGWYGYTF. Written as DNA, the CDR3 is TGTGCCAGCAGGGGGGGACAGGGTTGGTATGGCTACACCTTC.

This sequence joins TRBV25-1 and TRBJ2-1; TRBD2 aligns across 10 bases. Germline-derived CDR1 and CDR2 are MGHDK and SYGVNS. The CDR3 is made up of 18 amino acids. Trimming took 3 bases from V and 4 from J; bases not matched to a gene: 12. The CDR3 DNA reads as TGTGCCAGCAGTGAGCTCCAGTTTAGCGGGAGGTCATACAATGAGCAGTTCTTC. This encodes CASSELQFSGRSYNEQFF.

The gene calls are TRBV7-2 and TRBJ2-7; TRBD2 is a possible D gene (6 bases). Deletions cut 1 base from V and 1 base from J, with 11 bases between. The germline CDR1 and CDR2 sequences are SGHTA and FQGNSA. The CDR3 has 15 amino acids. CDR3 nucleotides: TGTGCCAGCAGCTTAGATCGAGCGGGTTCCTACGAGCAGTACGTC. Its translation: CASSLDRAGSYEQYV.

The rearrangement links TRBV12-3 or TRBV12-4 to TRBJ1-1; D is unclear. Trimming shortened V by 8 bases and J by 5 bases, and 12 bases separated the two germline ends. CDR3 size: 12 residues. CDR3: CASSTAGTEAFF. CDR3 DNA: TGTGCCAGCTCTACAGCGGGTACTGAAGCTTTCTTT.

CDR3 residues: CASTPFGESNQPQHF. Written as DNA, the CDR3 is TGTGCCAGCACTCCGTTCGGAGAGTCCAATCAGCCCCAGCATTTT. The gene calls are TRBV6-5 and TRBJ1-5; the D is unclear. Trimming took 7 bases from V and 3 from J, leaving 16 bases between them. From germline, CDR1 is MNHEY and CDR2 SVGAGI. The CDR3 is 15 amino acids.

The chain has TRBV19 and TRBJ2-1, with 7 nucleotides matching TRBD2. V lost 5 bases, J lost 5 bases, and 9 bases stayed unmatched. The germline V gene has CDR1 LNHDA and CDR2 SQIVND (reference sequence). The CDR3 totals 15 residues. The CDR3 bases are TGTGCCAGTAGTGGAGCTAGCGGAGGGGACAATGAGCAGTTCTTC. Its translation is CASSGASGGDNEQFF.

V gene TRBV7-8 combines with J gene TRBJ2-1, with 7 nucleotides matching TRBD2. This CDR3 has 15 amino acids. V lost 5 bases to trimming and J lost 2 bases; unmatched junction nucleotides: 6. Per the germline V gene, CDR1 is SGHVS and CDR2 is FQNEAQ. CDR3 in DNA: TGTGCCAGCAGCGAACTAGCGACTGCCTACAATGAGCAGTTCTTC. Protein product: CASSELATAYNEQFF.

The CDR3 loop is CASSERGRDTDTQYF. The DNA for the CDR3 is TGTGCCAGCAGTGAAAGGGGCAGGGACACAGATACGCAGTATTTT. The chain uses TRBV6-1 and TRBJ2-3, with D possibly being TRBD1 (5 bases). From germline, CDR1 is MNHNS and CDR2 SASEGT. The V end was cut by 2 bases, the J end by 2 bases, with 11 bases between. CDR3 length equals 15 residues.

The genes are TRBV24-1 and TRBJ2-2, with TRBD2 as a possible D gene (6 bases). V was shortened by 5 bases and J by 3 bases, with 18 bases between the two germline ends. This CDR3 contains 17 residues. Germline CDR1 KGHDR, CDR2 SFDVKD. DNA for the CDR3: TGTGCCACCAGTGTTCCCACCGGGAGTTACGACACCGGGGAGCTGTTTTTT. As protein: CATSVPTGSYDTGELFF.

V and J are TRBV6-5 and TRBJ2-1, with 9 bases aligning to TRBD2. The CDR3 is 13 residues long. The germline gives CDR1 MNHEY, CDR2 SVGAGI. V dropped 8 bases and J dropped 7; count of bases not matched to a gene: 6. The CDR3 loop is CASWREGLNEQFF. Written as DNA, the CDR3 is TGTGCCAGCTGGCGGGAGGGCTTAAATGAGCAGTTCTTC.

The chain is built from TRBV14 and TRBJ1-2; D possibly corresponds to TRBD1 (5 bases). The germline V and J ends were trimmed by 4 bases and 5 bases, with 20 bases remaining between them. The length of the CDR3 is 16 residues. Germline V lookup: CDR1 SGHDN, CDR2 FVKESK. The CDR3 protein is CASSPWGIGGRYGYTF. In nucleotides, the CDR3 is TGTGCCAGCAGCCCTTGGGGAATCGGGGGACGATATGGCTACACCTTC.

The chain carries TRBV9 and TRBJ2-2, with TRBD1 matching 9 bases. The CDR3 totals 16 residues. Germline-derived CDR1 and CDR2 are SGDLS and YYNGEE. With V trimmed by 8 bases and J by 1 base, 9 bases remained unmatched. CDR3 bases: TGTGCCAGTTCATTCGGGACAGGGTTGAACACCGGGGAGCTGTTTTTT. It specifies CASSFGTGLNTGELFF.

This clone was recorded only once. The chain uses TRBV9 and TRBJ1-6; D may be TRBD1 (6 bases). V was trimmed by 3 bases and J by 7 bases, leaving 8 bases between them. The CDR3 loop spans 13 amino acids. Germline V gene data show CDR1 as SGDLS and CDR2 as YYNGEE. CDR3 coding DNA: TGTGCCAGCAGCGACAGGGTGAATTCACCCCTCCACTTT. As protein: CASSDRVNSPLHF.